Following are 20 T cell receptor beta chains from one sample sequenced in a study of shared clonotypes between healthy human individuals. Sequencing was performed with immunoSEQ multiplex PCR; in TCRdb, only in-frame clones are kept and a portion is missing. Among under 2.5 million clones listed, about nine tenths were seen once. The material sequenced was naive CD4+ T cells from PBMCs. Sample subset: CD45RA+ positively selected. The receptors come from a man younger than 35 in good health. Some clones in this sample may be carry-over from other donors' samples.

The V and J genes are TRBV5-5 and TRBJ2-7, with D possibly being TRBD2 (5 bases). Germline lookup yields CDR1 SGHKS and CDR2 YYEKEE (reference sequence). Trimming shortened V by 3 bases and J by 6 bases, and 7 bases separated the two germline ends. The CDR3 has 11 residues. CDR3: CASSSGVEQYF. The CDR3 coding sequence is TGTGCCAGCAGCTCCGGGGTCGAGCAGTACTTC.

This clone has just one count. The chain uses TRBV28 and TRBJ1-2; tentative D call: TRBD1 (5 bases). The CDR3 spans 15 residues. V was clipped by 1 base and J by 5 bases, with 14 bases between them. The germline CDR1 and CDR2 sequences are MDHEN and SYDVKM. The CDR3 DNA sequence: TGTGCCAGCAGTTTATCGGGCGGGACGGTTTATGGCTACACCTTC. Translating it yields CASSLSGGTVYGYTF.

The V call is TRBV4-1, the J call TRBJ1-5; possibly TRBD1 for D (6 bases). The CDR3 consists of 16 residues. Per the germline V gene, CDR1 is MGHRA and CDR2 is YSYEKL. Trimming stripped 1 base from V and 6 bases from J, with 16 bases between. Here the CDR3 reads CASSQVEWSRGQPQHF. CDR3 nucleotides: TGCGCCAGCAGCCAAGTCGAGTGGAGCAGGGGTCAGCCCCAGCATTTT.

About this clone: One end of the junction fails to match germline, which may point to a read error. The V call is TRBV5-1, the J call TRBJ1-1; 9 nucleotides line up with TRBD1. The germline V gene encodes CDR1 SGHRS and CDR2 YFSETQ. The CDR3 has 16 amino acids. The DNA for the CDR3 is TGCGCCAGCAGGGAGACAGGGGGTGCGATGAACATTGAAGCTTTCTTT. Its translation is CASRETGGAMNIEAFF.

The J gene is TRBJ2-7, the V gene TRBV7-2; 11 positions match TRBD2. CDR3 length: 15 amino acids. CDR1 and CDR2 from the germline V gene are SGHTA and FQGNSA. V trimming: 0 bases; J trimming: 7 bases; junction bases outside the gene matches: 5. CDR3 nucleotide sequence: TGTGCCAGCAGCTTAGCGACTAGCGGGACTAGGGAGCAGTACTTC. It is translated as CASSLATSGTREQYF. Supplemented by reference TRBV7-2 and TRBJ2-7, the full variable domain reads GAGVSQSPSNKVTEKGKDVELRCDPISGHTALYWYRQSLGQGLEFLIYFQGNSAPDKSGLPSDRFSAERTGGSVSTLTIQRTQQEDSAVYLCASSLATSGTREQYFGPGTRLTVT.

A single count supports this clone. V usage is TRBV30 and J usage is TRBJ1-1; D gene ambiguous. The CDR3 extends over 14 amino acids. Germline CDR1 GTSNPN, CDR2 SVGIG (reference sequence). The V end lost 3 bases, the J end lost 4 bases, and 15 bases lay between the germline ends. The CDR3 nucleotides read TGTGCCTGGAGGAGAGGAGCGCCCGGCACTGAAGCTTTCTTT. This encodes CAWRRGAPGTEAFF.

The chain couples TRBV14 to TRBJ1-1; 9 bases agree with TRBD1. J lost 3 bases, V lost 2 bases, and 10 bases had no gene match. The CDR3 sequence is 17 residues long. Germline values: CDR1 SGHDN, CDR2 FVKESK. The CDR3 nucleotides read TGTGCCAGCAGCCAAACACAGGGGGCCCCCCTTTACACTGAAGCTTTCTTT. Residues: CASSQTQGAPLYTEAFF. Full variable domain (remainder filled in from reference TRBV14 and TRBJ1-1): EAGVTQFPSHSVIEKGQTVTLRCDPISGHDNLYWYRRVMGKEIKFLLHFVKESKQDESGMPNNRFLAERTGGTYSTLKVQPAELEDSGVYFCASSQTQGAPLYTEAFFGQGTRLTVV.

A remark on this clone: Because the CDR3's place on the DNA is in doubt, the DNA is left out and the CDR3 is given as listed by TCRdb. The chain uses TRBV28 and TRBJ1-2. From germline, CDR1 is MDHEN and CDR2 SYDVKM. From its first to its last residue, the CDR3 has 13 amino acids. CDR3 loop: CASSSSKYYGYTF.

Comment on this clone: The same CDR3 is also encoded by other DNA sequences in this sample. This chain links TRBV9 with TRBJ2-1; the match to TRBD2 covers 11 bases. The CDR3 is made up of 18 amino acids. The germline CDR1 and CDR2 sequences are SGDLS and YYNGEE. The junction had 7 bases not matched to a gene; V was cut back by 2 bases and J by 0 bases. DNA of the CDR3: TGTGCCAGCAGCGTTGGGACTAGCGGAAGAAGCTCCTACAATGAGCAGTTCTTC. This gives the protein CASSVGTSGRSSYNEQFF.

This clone was detected only once. The chain recombines TRBV5-1 with TRBJ2-5; D is possibly TRBD1 or TRBD2 (5 bases each). This CDR3 has 13 amino acids. CDR1 and CDR2 from the germline V gene are SGHRS and YFSETQ. Deletions cut 1 base from V and 5 bases from J, with 9 bases between. DNA of the CDR3: TGCGCCAGCAGCTTGAAGGGACCGGAGACCCAGTACTTC. It encodes CASSLKGPETQYF.

This clone turned up a few times. The gene calls are TRBV14 and TRBJ1-1; D is undetermined. CDR3 length equals 13 residues. Germline values: CDR1 SGHDN, CDR2 FVKESK. V lost 4 bases, J lost 4 bases, and 10 bases lay in between. CDR3 sequence reads: CASSPATFTEAFF. The CDR3, as DNA: TGTGCCAGCAGCCCGGCGACATTCACTGAAGCTTTCTTT.

The chain joins TRBV5-1 to TRBJ2-1, with a possible D match to TRBD2 (6 bases). The CDR3 consists of 15 residues. The V and J ends lost 6 bases and 4 bases respectively, with 17 bases between them. Germline V gene lookup returns CDR1 SGHRS and CDR2 YFSETQ. The CDR3 sequence is CASTERAVLYNEQFF. The CDR3 DNA follows: TGCGCCAGCACCGAGCGGGCCGTATTATACAATGAGCAGTTCTTC.

This chain joins TRBV6-6 and TRBJ1-6; D is uncertain. The CDR3 is 15 residues long. The germline V gene has CDR1 MNHNY and CDR2 SVGAGI (reference sequence). Deletions cut 5 bases from V and 11 bases from J, with 19 bases between. The CDR3 reads CASSNVGIPKAPLHF. The CDR3 bases are TGTGCCAGCAGTAACGTTGGGATACCTAAAGCACCCCTCCACTTT.

This sequence joins TRBV7-9 and TRBJ2-3; 7 bases are shared with TRBD1. Germline trimming cut 4 bases from V and 2 bases from J; bases unmatched to any gene: 6. The CDR3 covers 15 residues. Germline assignment: CDR1 SEHNR and CDR2 FQNEAQ (reference sequence). The CDR3 region has the DNA TGTGCCAGCAGCTCGACAGGGCCCTCCACAGATACGCAGTATTTT. Its protein is CASSSTGPSTDTQYF.

This chain connects TRBV28 to TRBJ1-3, with D perhaps TRBD1 (5 bases). V gave up 5 bases and J gave up 8 bases, with 16 bases separating them. The CDR3 contains 14 residues. Germline lookup yields CDR1 MDHEN and CDR2 SYDVKM. This chain's CDR3 is CASSTWGPQDTIYF. CDR3 nucleotides: TGTGCCAGCAGTACGTGGGGCCCCCAGGACACCATATATTTT.

This clone was observed once. The rearrangement joins TRBV7-8 to TRBJ1-2, with D possibly being TRBD1 (5 bases). The V end was cut by 3 bases, the J end by 6 bases, with 14 bases between. The germline gives CDR1 SGHVS, CDR2 FQNEAQ. The length of the CDR3 is 14 residues. The CDR3 loop is CASSFGGGVDGYTF. Here the CDR3 DNA reads TGTGCCAGCAGCTTTGGGGGAGGCGTCGATGGCTACACCTTC.

This chain connects TRBV27 to TRBJ1-1, with TRBD1 matching over 8 bases. V trimming: 3 bases; J trimming: 5 bases; junction bases outside the gene matches: 5. Germline assignment: CDR1 MNHEY and CDR2 SMNVEV (reference sequence). CDR3 length equals 14 residues. The CDR3 DNA is TGTGCCAGCAGTTTCCGGACAGGGCTAACTGAAGCTTTCTTT. Translated: CASSFRTGLTEAFF.

This chain links TRBV4-1 with TRBJ1-5; D is possibly TRBD1 (5 bases). Germline values: CDR1 MGHRA, CDR2 YSYEKL. CDR3 size: 15 residues. Trimming cost V 0 bases and J 4 bases, with 10 bases left between them. CDR3 DNA: TGCGCCAGCAGCCAAGAAACGGCAGGGAATCAGCCCCAGCATTTT. It codes for CASSQETAGNQPQHF.

As concerns this clone: Other nucleotide sequences from this sample produce the same CDR3. The chain employs TRBV7-2 and TRBJ2-3, with 8 bases matching TRBD2. Germline V gene data show CDR1 as SGHTA and CDR2 as FQGNSA. V trimming: 0 bases; J trimming: 3 bases; junction bases outside the gene matches: 5. The CDR3 consists of 16 residues. The CDR3, as DNA: TGTGCCAGCAGCTTAGCTCCCGGGGGGGGGACAGATACGCAGTATTTT. It translates to CASSLAPGGGTDTQYF.

The chain has TRBV18 and TRBJ1-1; no definite D call. Germline CDR1 and CDR2: KGHSH and LQKENI. CDR3 size: 13 residues. Trimming removed 6 bases at V and 10 bases at J, with 18 bases between. CDR3 region: CASSQSKGWGAFF. The DNA for the CDR3 is TGTGCCAGCTCCCAGTCGAAAGGGTGGGGAGCTTTCTTT.